This TCR beta chain emerged from a study of blood T cells in healthy people across ages. Overall study findings and caveats: Estimates of total diversity, which came from one million sequenced T cells, were considered to be underestimates.

From germline, CDR1 is LGHDT and CDR2 YNNKEL (reference sequence). This CDR3 is 13 amino acids long. Trimming left V 1 base short and J 7 bases short, with 8 bases between. This clonotype was seen more than once but under ten times. What it binds is unknown. A second 7 to 11 cycle PCR used barcoded and J-beta primers. Each cDNA molecule was tagged by a template-switch adaptor with 12 random nucleotides. Using its own MiXCR run on the 5' RACE reads, TCRdb lists one record per CDR3 protein. The data hold over 1,500,000 distinct CDR3 sequences, with roughly 43% observed a single time. The chain carries TRBV3-1 and TRBJ2-1; D is undetermined. This sequence originates from a human donor in good health. The sequencing input was blood. CDR3 sequence: CASSQGRVNEQFF. In nucleotides, the CDR3 is TGTGCCAGCAGCCAAGGCCGAGTAAATGAGCAGTTCTTC.